This T cell receptor (beta chain) was documented in a study of T cell responses to AZD1222 COVID-19 vaccine. Study observations and caveats: Receipt of two AZD1222 doses was followed by a rise in Spike-specific TCR breadth and depth. Clonal diversity was possibly underestimated, and white British individuals and females predominated among donors. Seropositivity was recorded at baseline in only 6 or 7 AZD1222 recipients.

About this clone: The target antigen is unknown.

CDR1 is PRHDT, CDR2 FYEKMQ, per germline (reference sequence). The length of the CDR3 is 15 residues. Trimming took off 1 base at V and 1 base at J, with 7 bases between the two ends. The assay was immunoSEQ multiplex PCR, and TCRdb's table has in-frame clones only and misses some. The data contain tens of thousands of clones, about 89% of them singletons. This specimen was peripheral blood, taken 28 days after the second AZD1222 dose. The source is an adult who received the AZD1222 COVID-19 vaccine. The rearrangement links TRBV13 to TRBJ2-2; D not resolved. In DNA, the CDR3 is TGTGCCAGCAGCTTAGACACTCGGAACACCGGGGAGCTGTTTTTT. Amino acid sequence: CASSLDTRNTGELFF.